These 18 T cell receptor beta chains originate from one sample sequenced in a study of shared clonotypes between healthy human individuals. Profiled with immunoSEQ multiplex PCR; TCRdb holds only in-frame clones, not every one. The table lists roughly 2 million clones, roughly 94% of them singletons, with 0.85% to 1.3% in the top ten. The naive CD8 subset, CD45RO-negative cells positively selected for CCR7, excluded terminally differentiated effector memory CD45RA+ cells. Input material: naive CD8+ T cells sorted from blood. The receptors originated from a man between 18 and 29 years old in good health.

The rearrangement uses TRBV9 and TRBJ1-1; 8 bases match TRBD1. The ends lost 4 bases at V and 3 bases at J; junction bases unmatched: 5. This CDR3 is built from 14 residues. Germline V gene data show CDR1 as SGDLS and CDR2 as YYNGEE. CDR3 amino acids: CASSLRDRYTEAFF. CDR3 in DNA: TGTGCCAGCAGCCTTCGGGACAGGTACACTGAAGCTTTCTTT.

The chain couples TRBV28 to TRBJ2-7; D is possibly TRBD1 or TRBD2 (6 bases each). The CDR3 length is 14 residues. Germline V gene data show CDR1 as MDHEN and CDR2 as SYDVKM. The V end was cut by 7 bases, the J end by 6 bases, with 19 bases between. CDR3 region: CASTRTGGQGEQYF. In DNA form, the CDR3 reads TGTGCCAGCACCCGCACTGGGGGGCAGGGCGAGCAGTACTTC.

The CDR3 coding sequence is TGTGCCAGCAGCGTATGGCAGGAGGCGCGGAACACTGAAGCTTTCTTT. Its protein is CASSVWQEARNTEAFF. J is TRBJ1-1 and V is TRBV9; unclear D gene. The germline V gene has CDR1 SGDLS and CDR2 YYNGEE. Trimming took 1 base from V and 1 from J, leaving 14 bases between them. This CDR3 is built from 16 residues.

The chain links TRBV9 to TRBJ2-7, with D tentatively TRBD1 (5 bases). The V end was cut by 0 bases, the J end by 7 bases, with 14 bases between. Germline V gene lookup returns CDR1 SGDLS and CDR2 YYNGEE. This CDR3 comprises 14 residues. As DNA, the CDR3 is TGTGCCAGCAGCGTAGGTGCAGGGCCGACGGAGCAGTACTTC. It is translated as CASSVGAGPTEQYF.

This chain uses TRBV27 with TRBJ1-2; TRBD1 aligns across 9 bases. V lost 5 bases to trimming and J lost 8 bases; unmatched junction nucleotides: 9. The CDR3 length is 14 residues. Germline lookup yields CDR1 MNHEY and CDR2 SMNVEV (reference sequence). CDR3: CASSAIQGAAGYTF. CDR3 DNA sequence: TGTGCCAGCAGTGCCATACAGGGGGCGGCGGGCTACACCTTC.

The J gene is TRBJ2-7, the V gene TRBV6-6; no definite D call. V was clipped by 5 bases and J by 6 bases, with 11 bases between them. CDR3 length equals 12 residues. In germline, CDR1 is MNHNY, CDR2 SVGAGI (reference sequence). DNA for the CDR3: TGTGCCAGCAGTCCCACCCCGTCCGAGCAGTACTTC. Translation gives CASSPTPSEQYF.

The chain employs TRBV4-1 and TRBJ2-2, with D possibly being TRBD1 (7 bases). V dropped 3 bases and J dropped 4 bases, with 18 bases sitting between them. The CDR3 spans 17 residues. Per the germline V gene, CDR1 is MGHRA and CDR2 is YSYEKL. The CDR3 is CASSHEGLRDSTGELFF. Here the CDR3 DNA reads TGCGCCAGCAGCCACGAAGGTTTGCGGGACAGCACCGGGGAGCTGTTTTTT.

This chain connects TRBV12-5 to TRBJ1-2; possibly TRBD1 for D (5 bases). Trimming cost V 7 bases and J 0 bases, with 12 bases left between them. Looked up from germline, CDR1 is LGHNT and CDR2 is FRNRAP. This CDR3 is 14 amino acids long. The CDR3 sequence is CASALGAPNYGYTF. The DNA of the CDR3 is TGTGCTAGTGCCCTTGGGGCCCCTAACTATGGCTACACCTTC.

V usage is TRBV7-9 and J usage is TRBJ1-3; D might be TRBD1 (5 bases). V was trimmed by 5 bases and J by 4 bases, leaving 15 bases between them. Germline-derived CDR1 and CDR2 are SEHNR and FQNEAQ (reference sequence). The CDR3 sequence is 15 residues long. In DNA, the CDR3 is TGTGCCAGCAGCCTCCTTATAGGGGCCGGAAACACCATATATTTT. It is translated as CASSLLIGAGNTIYF.

The V call is TRBV19, the J call TRBJ1-1; possibly TRBD1 for D (5 bases). The CDR3 extends over 15 amino acids. The germline V gene has CDR1 LNHDA and CDR2 SQIVND (reference sequence). V was trimmed by 10 bases and J by 1 base, leaving 19 bases between them. The DNA of the CDR3 is TGTGCCACCGACCGGGACCCCGGAGGGAACACTGAAGCTTTCTTT. Translation gives CATDRDPGGNTEAFF.

This chain connects TRBV7-9 to TRBJ2-2; maybe TRBD2 (6 bases). Germline V gene lookup returns CDR1 SEHNR and CDR2 FQNEAQ (reference sequence). This CDR3 has 18 amino acids. Trimming shortened V by 3 bases and J by 2 bases, and 19 bases separated the two germline ends. DNA of the CDR3: TGTGCCAGCAGCTTTGATAGGAGGGCTACCGTAAACACCGGGGAGCTGTTTTTT. Protein: CASSFDRRATVNTGELFF.

V usage is TRBV2 and J usage is TRBJ2-7; possible D gene TRBD2, 5 bases. There are 13 residues in the CDR3. The V end lost 5 bases, the J end lost 2 bases, and 10 bases lay between the germline ends. Germline CDR1 reads SNHLY; CDR2 reads FYNNEI. CDR3 DNA sequence: TGTGCCAGCAGTCCGGGGTACACCTACGAGCAGTACTTC. This codes for CASSPGYTYEQYF.

This clone has just one count. J is TRBJ2-1 and V is TRBV7-8; tentative D call: TRBD2 (5 bases). Germline loops: CDR1 SGHVS, CDR2 FQNEAQ. V was pared by 3 bases and J by 0 bases, with 9 bases between. The CDR3 covers 15 residues. The CDR3 protein is CASSFVGSSYNEQFF. The CDR3 bases are TGTGCCAGCAGCTTCGTAGGGAGCTCCTACAATGAGCAGTTCTTC. Complete variable domain (other parts from reference TRBV7-8 and TRBJ2-1): GAGVSQSPRYKVAKRGQDVALRCDPISGHVSLFWYQQALGQGPEFLTYFQNEAQLDKSGLPSDRFFAERPEGSVSTLKIQRTQQEDSAVYLCASSFVGSSYNEQFFGPGTRLTVL.

The genes are TRBV7-2 and TRBJ2-3; no clear D gene. The CDR3 extends over 13 amino acids. Germline CDR1 reads SGHTA; CDR2 reads FQGNSA. V lost 5 bases to trimming and J lost 3 bases, with 9 bases between them. The CDR3 is CASSPAPTDTQYF. The CDR3 region has the DNA TGTGCCAGCAGCCCCGCCCCTACAGATACGCAGTATTTT.

This chain uses TRBV4-2 with TRBJ2-7; 7 positions agree with TRBD2. Trimming removed 3 bases from V and 1 base from J; junction bases left unmatched: 6. Germline V gene data show CDR1 as LGHNA and CDR2 as YNFKEQ. This CDR3 has 15 amino acids. This CDR3 is CASSQRWTSSYEQYF. The DNA of the CDR3 is TGTGCCAGCAGCCAGAGATGGACTAGTTCCTACGAGCAGTACTTC.

The rearrangement joins TRBV11-2 to TRBJ2-7; TRBD2 is a possible D gene (6 bases). V was cut by 6 bases and J by 4 bases, with 16 bases left in between. In germline, CDR1 is SGHAT, CDR2 FQNNGV. The CDR3 totals 14 residues. This CDR3 reads CASSLPGTLYEQYF. CDR3 DNA sequence: TGTGCCAGCAGTCTCCCGGGGACTCTTTACGAGCAGTACTTC.

Here the CDR3 reads CASSNSGTGNQPQHF. CDR3 coding DNA: TGTGCCAGCAGTAATTCCGGGACAGGGAATCAGCCCCAGCATTTT. V is TRBV27 and J is TRBJ1-5, with 9 nucleotides matching TRBD1. The V gene's germline CDR1 is MNHEY and CDR2 SMNVEV (reference sequence). V gave up 5 bases and J gave up 4 bases; unmatched junction bases: 6. This CDR3 is 15 amino acids long.

The chain joins TRBV5-1 to TRBJ2-3; D assignment may be TRBD1 or TRBD2 (6 bases each). Germline CDR1 reads SGHRS; CDR2 reads YFSETQ. The length of the CDR3 is 19 residues. V was cut by 4 bases and J by 0 bases, with 24 bases left in between. CDR3 sequence: CASSPSLAWGAGSTDTQYF. Here the CDR3 DNA reads TGCGCCAGCAGCCCTTCATTGGCTTGGGGGGCGGGGAGCACAGATACGCAGTATTTT. The variable domain in full, completed from reference TRBV5-1 and TRBJ2-3, reads KAGVTQTPRYLIKTRGQQVTLSCSPISGHRSVSWYQQTPGQGLQFLFEYFSETQRNKGNFPGRFSGRQFSNSRSEMNVSTLELGDSALYLCASSPSLAWGAGSTDTQYFGPGTRLTVL.